This T cell receptor beta chain was identified in a study of cytomegalovirus exposure and HLA in healthy donors. On the study more broadly: Some 85 million unique TCRs, all from HLA-typed donors, were included in an early release of the data. Notes on the study in general: Per a later analysis, HLA-associated TCR beta chains showed more clonal expansion than other, equally common TCR beta chains. Sequences of the TCR beta chain were said to predict the HLA-A and HLA-B alleles of most subjects accurately.

Concerning this clone itself: Its antigen remains unidentified.

Germline CDR1 is SQVTM and CDR2 is ANQGSEA. Trimming pared 4 bases from V and 6 bases from J, leaving 9 bases between. This CDR3 is built from 11 residues. Donors likely had unrecorded immune exposures despite being nominally healthy when sampled. The PCR had 60 Vbeta and 13 Jbeta primers. Profiled with immunoSEQ multiplex PCR; TCRdb holds only in-frame clones, not every one. Among approximately 130,000 clones, under 75% were seen once, and the ten largest hold less than 2.5%. The chain employs TRBV29-1 and TRBJ1-1; D unresolved. This clonotype originated in a woman in her 40s in good health and CMV-seronegative. The specimen sequenced was PBMCs. DNA for the CDR3: TGCAGCGTTGGAGGGTGGCCTGAAGCTTTCTTT. This sequence encodes CSVGGWPEAFF.